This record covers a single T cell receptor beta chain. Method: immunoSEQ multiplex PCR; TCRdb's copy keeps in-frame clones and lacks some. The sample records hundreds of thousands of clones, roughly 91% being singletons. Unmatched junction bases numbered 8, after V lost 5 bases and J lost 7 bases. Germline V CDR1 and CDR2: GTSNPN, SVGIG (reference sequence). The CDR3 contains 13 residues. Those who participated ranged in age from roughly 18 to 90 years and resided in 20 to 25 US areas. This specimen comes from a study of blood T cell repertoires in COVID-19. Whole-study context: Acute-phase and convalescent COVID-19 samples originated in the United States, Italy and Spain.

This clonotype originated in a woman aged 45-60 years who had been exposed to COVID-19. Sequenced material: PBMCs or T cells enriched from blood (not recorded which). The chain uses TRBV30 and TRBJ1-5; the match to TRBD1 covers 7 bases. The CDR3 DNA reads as TGTGCCTGGGGGCGACAGGGCGGGCAGCCCCAGCATTTT. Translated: CAWGRQGGQPQHF.